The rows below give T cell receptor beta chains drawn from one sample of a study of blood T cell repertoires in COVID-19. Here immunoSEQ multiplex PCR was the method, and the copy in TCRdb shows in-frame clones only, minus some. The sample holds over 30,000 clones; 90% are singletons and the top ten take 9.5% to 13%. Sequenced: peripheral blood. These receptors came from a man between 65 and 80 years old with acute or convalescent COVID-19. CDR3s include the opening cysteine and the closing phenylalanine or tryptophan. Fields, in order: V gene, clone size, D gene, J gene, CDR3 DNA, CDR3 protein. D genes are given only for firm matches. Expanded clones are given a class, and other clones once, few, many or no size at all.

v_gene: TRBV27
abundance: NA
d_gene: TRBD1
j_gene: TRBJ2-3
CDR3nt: TGTGCCAGCAGTAGGACAGGGGGCAATACGCAGTATTTT
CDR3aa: CASSRTGGNTQYF

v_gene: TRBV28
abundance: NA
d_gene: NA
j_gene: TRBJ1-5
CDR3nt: TGTGCCAGCAGTGTGGGGGGTCGAAGCAATCAGCCCCAGCATTTT
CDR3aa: CASSVGGRSNQPQHF

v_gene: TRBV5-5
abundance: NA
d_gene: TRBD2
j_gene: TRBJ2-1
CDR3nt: TGTGCCAGCAGCCCCAGCGGGAGCTCCTACAATGAGCAGTTCTTC
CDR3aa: CASSPSGSSYNEQFF

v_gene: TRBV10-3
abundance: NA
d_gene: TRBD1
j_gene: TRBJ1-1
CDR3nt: TGTGCCATCAGACCGGGACAGGGGTCCGACACTGAAGCTTTCTTT
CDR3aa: CAIRPGQGSDTEAFF

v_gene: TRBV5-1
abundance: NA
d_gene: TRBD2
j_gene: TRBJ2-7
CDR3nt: TGCGCCAGCAGCCTCCGGCGGGAGACATCCTACGAGCAGTACTTC
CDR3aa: CASSLRRETSYEQYF

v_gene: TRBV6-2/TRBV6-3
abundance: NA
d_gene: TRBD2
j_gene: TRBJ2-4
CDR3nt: TGTGCCAGCAGCCCTGGAGCGGGAGTGCCCAAAAACATTCAGTACTTC
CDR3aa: CASSPGAGVPKNIQYF

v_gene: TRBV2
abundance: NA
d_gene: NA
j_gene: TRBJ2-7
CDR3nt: TGTGCCAGCAGTGAGGGGACATACACATACGAGCAGTACTTC
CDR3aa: CASSEGTYTYEQYF

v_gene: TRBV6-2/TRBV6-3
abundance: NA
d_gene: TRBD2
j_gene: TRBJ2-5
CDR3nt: TGTGCCAGCAGTTACTCGATTAGCGGGAGTGCAGAGACCCAGTACTTC
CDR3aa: CASSYSISGSAETQYF

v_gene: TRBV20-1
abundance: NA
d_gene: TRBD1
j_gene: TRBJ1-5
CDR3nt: TGCAGTGCTAGTGACGGGATGGGGGACAGGGCCTCGCATTTT
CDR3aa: CSASDGMGDRASHF

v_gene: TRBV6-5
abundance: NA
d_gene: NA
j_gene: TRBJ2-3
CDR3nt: TGTGCCAGCAGCCGGGATTCGGGTACGCAGTATTTT
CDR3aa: CASSRDSGTQYF

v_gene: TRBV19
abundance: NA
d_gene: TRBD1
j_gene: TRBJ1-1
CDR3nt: TGTGCCACAACAAACGTACCGGGACAGGGACCCAGATTCAACACTGAAGCTTTCTTT
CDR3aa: CATTNVPGQGPRFNTEAFF

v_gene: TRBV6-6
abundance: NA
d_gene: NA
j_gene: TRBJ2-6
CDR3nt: TGTGCCACCCGCCCCGGGGGCTCTGGGGCCAACGTCCTGACTTTC
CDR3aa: CATRPGGSGANVLTF

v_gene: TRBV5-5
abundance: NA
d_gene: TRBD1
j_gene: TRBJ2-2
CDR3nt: TGTGCCAGCAGCCGACAGGGGGCTGGGCTCGGGGAGCTGTTTTTT
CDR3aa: CASSRQGAGLGELFF

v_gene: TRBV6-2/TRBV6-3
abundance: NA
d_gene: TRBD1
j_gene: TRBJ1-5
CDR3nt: TGTGCCAGCAGTTGGACAGGTAATCAGCCCCAGCATTTT
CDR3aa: CASSWTGNQPQHF

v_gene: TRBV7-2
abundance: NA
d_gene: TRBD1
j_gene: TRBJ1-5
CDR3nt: TGTGCCAGCAGCTTTAGGGACAGGGATCAGCCCCAGCATTTT
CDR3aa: CASSFRDRDQPQHF

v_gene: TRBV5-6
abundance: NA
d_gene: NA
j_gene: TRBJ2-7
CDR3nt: TGTGCCAGCAGCTTGCAGGGGGGAGGCTACGAGCAGTACTTC
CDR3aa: CASSLQGGGYEQYF

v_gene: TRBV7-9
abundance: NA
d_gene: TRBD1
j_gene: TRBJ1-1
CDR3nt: TGTGCCAGCAGCGATTACAGGGGAAGACAGACTGAAGCTTTCTTT
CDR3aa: CASSDYRGRQTEAFF

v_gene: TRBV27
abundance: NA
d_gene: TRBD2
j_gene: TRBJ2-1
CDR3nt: TGTGCCAGCAGTTGGCGCCTAGCGGGAGGATACAATGAGCAGTTCTTC
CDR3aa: CASSWRLAGGYNEQFF

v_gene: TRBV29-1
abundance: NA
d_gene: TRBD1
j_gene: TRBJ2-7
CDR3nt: TGCAGCGTTGGAGACAGGGCCGGCGAGCAGTACTTC
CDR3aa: CSVGDRAGEQYF

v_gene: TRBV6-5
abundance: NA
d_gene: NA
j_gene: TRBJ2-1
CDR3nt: TGTGCCAGCAGTTACGGTCTAGCCTCCTACAATGAGCAGTTCTTC
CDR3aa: CASSYGLASYNEQFF

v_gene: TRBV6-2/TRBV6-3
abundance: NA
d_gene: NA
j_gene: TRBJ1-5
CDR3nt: TGTGCCAGCAGTTACGCAGGAGGCGTAGAACAGCCCCAGCATTTT
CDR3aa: CASSYAGGVEQPQHF

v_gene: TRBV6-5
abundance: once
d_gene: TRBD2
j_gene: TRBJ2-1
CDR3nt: TGTGCCAGCAGTTACTCGCGGGGGTGGGATGAGCAGTTCTTC
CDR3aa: CASSYSRGWDEQFF

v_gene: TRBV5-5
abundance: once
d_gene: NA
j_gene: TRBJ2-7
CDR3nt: TGTGCCAGCAGCCGTGACACAGGGGGGGGCCTGGAGCAGTACTTC
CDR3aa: CASSRDTGGGLEQYF

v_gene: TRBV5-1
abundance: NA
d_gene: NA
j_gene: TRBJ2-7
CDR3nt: TGCGCCAGCACCCTCGGGGGTCTCGCCTACGAGCAGTACTTC
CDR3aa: CASTLGGLAYEQYF

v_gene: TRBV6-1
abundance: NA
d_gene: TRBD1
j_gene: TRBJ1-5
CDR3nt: TGTGCCAGCAGACAGGGGGCTCAGCCCCAGCATTTT
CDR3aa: CASRQGAQPQHF

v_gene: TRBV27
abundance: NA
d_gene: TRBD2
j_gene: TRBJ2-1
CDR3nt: TGTGCCAGCAGTTTAATTGCAGGGACTAGCGAAAAAGGGGTCTATGAGCAGTTCTTC
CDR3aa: CASSLIAGTSEKGVYEQFF

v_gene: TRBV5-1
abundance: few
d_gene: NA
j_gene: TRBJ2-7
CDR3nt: TGCGCCAGCAGCCCGGCGGACAGAGCCTACGAGCAGTACTTC
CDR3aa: CASSPADRAYEQYF

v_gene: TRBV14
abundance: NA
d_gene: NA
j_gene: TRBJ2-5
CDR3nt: TGTGCCAGCAGCCGCCCCGGCGGCCTCTTGGAGACCCAGTACTTC
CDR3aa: CASSRPGGLLETQYF

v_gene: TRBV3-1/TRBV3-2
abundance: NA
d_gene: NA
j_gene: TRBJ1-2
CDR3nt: TGTGCCAGCAGCCCCAGGGTTGATGATAGTGGCTACACCTTC
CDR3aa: CASSPRVDDSGYTF

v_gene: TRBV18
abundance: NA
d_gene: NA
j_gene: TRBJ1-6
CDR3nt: TGTGCCAGCTCACCTCTTCCACAGCCCGGCTCCTATAATTCACCCCTCCACTTT
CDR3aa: CASSPLPQPGSYNSPLHF

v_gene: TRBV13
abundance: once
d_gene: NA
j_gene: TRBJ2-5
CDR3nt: TGTGCCAGCAGCTCCTGGGGAGGGGGAAACCAAGAGACCCAGTACTTC
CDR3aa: CASSSWGGGNQETQYF

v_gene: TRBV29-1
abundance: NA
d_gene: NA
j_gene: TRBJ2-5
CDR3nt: TGCAGCGTCCAGTGGATGGGGGGTGAGACCCAGTACTTC
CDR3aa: CSVQWMGGETQYF

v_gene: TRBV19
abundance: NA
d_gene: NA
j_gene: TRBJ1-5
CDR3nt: TGTGCCAGTAGTAACCCAGACAGGAGTCAGCCCCAGCATTTT
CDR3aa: CASSNPDRSQPQHF

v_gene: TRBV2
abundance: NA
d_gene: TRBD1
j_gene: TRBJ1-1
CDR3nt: TGTGCCAGCAGTGGCCTAGGGGGCCGCACTGAAGCTTTCTTT
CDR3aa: CASSGLGGRTEAFF

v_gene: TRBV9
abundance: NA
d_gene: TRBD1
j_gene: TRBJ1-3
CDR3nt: TGTGCCAGCAGCGGACAGGGTAATGCTGGAAACACCATATATTTT
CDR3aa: CASSGQGNAGNTIYF

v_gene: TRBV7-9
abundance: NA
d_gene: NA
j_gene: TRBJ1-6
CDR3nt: TGTGCCAGCAGCTTACCGAATACAGGGAAGAGCTCCTATAATTCACCCCTCCACTTT
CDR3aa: CASSLPNTGKSSYNSPLHF

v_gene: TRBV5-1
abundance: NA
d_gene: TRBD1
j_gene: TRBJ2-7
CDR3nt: TGCGCCAGCAGCGGGGGGACAGGTTCCTACGAGCAGTGCTTC
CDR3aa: CASSGGTGSYEQCF

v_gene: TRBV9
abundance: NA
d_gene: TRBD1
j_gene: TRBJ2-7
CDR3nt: TGTGCCAGCAGCGTAGCTGAGACAGGGGCCTACTACGAGCAGTACTTC
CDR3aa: CASSVAETGAYYEQYF

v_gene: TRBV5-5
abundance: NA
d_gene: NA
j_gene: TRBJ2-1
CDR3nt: TGTGCCAGCAGCTTAAGTTCGGTATACAATGAGCAGTTCTTC
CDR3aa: CASSLSSVYNEQFF

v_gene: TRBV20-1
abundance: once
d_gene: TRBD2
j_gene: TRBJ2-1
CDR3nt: TGCAGTGCTAGTAGCGGGAGGACCCTAGGGGATGAGCAGTTCTTC
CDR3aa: CSASSGRTLGDEQFF

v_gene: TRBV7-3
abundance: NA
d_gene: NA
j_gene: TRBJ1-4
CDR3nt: TGTGCCAGCAGCCCCCAGGGTGGGGAAAAACTGTTTTTT
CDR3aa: CASSPQGGEKLFF